The 29 T cell receptor beta chains below all came from one sample that was sequenced in a study of blood T cell repertoires in COVID-19. TCRdb's table, derived via immunoSEQ multiplex PCR, lists solely in-frame clones and lacks some. The sample holds more than 150,000 clones, 80% to 90% seen once. Sequencing input: peripheral blood. The receptors shown here come from a woman in her 70s with COVID-19, enrolled during active disease.

J is TRBJ1-6 and V is TRBV5-1; the D gene is possibly TRBD1 (6 bases). Germline CDR1 SGHRS, CDR2 YFSETQ. This CDR3 is 16 amino acids long. Trimming stripped 4 bases from V and 5 bases from J, with 16 bases between. CDR3 sequence (DNA): TGCGCCAGCAGCACAGCTACAGGGAATCATAATTCACCCCTCCACTTT. Residues: CASSTATGNHNSPLHF. The complete variable domain, with remaining parts taken from reference TRBV5-1 and TRBJ1-6, reads KAGVTQTPRYLIKTRGQQVTLSCSPISGHRSVSWYQQTPGQGLQFLFEYFSETQRNKGNFPGRFSGRQFSNSRSEMNVSTLELGDSALYLCASSTATGNHNSPLHFGNGTRLTVT.

V gene TRBV3-1 (or the pseudogene TRBV3-2) combines with J gene TRBJ1-6, with D possibly TRBD1 on 6 matching bases. Trimming cost V 1 base and J 10 bases, with 8 bases left between them. The CDR3 totals 13 residues. CDR1 and CDR2 from the germline V gene are LGHDT and YNNKEL (reference sequence). The chain's CDR3 is CASSQGGGSPLHF. The CDR3 region has the DNA TGTGCCAGCAGCCAAGGGGGGGGCTCACCCCTCCACTTT.

The V and J genes are TRBV27 and TRBJ2-5; D is perhaps TRBD1 (6 bases). This CDR3 has 16 amino acids. With 3 bases removed from V and 2 bases from J, the gap between germline ends came to 16 bases. Germline V gene lookup returns CDR1 MNHEY and CDR2 SMNVEV (reference sequence). The chain's CDR3 is CASSFGWAGAQETQYF. The DNA of the CDR3 is TGTGCCAGCAGTTTTGGGTGGGCAGGGGCGCAAGAGACCCAGTACTTC.

The chain joins TRBV18 to TRBJ2-3; maybe TRBD1 (6 bases). Per the germline V gene, CDR1 is KGHSH and CDR2 is LQKENI. The CDR3 consists of 14 residues. V was cut by 1 base and J by 7 bases, with 12 bases left in between. The CDR3 spells CASSPRERGNTQYF. Here the CDR3 DNA reads TGTGCCAGCTCACCACGGGAGAGGGGGAATACGCAGTATTTT.

The chain links TRBV18 to TRBJ2-7, with 9 positions matching TRBD1. The CDR3 has 15 residues. Germline values: CDR1 KGHSH, CDR2 LQKENI. V lost 3 bases and J lost 0; bases outside the gene matches: 3. The CDR3 coding sequence is TGTGCCAGCTCACCGGGACAGGGCAACTCCTACGAGCAGTACTTC. It encodes CASSPGQGNSYEQYF.

The V and J genes are TRBV6-5 and TRBJ2-1; no reliable D call. The V gene lost 6 bases and the J gene lost 8 bases, with 8 bases spanning the gap. Germline V CDR1 and CDR2: MNHEY, SVGAGI. This CDR3 contains 11 residues. In nucleotides, the CDR3 is TGTGCCAGCAGGAGTAGTTATGAGCAGTTCTTC. Its protein is CASRSSYEQFF.

The V gene is TRBV2, the J gene TRBJ1-1, with D tentatively TRBD1 (5 bases). Trimming removed 6 bases at V and 5 bases at J, with 19 bases between. The germline V gene encodes CDR1 SNHLY and CDR2 FYNNEI. This CDR3 comprises 15 residues. The CDR3 loop reads CASRPIGHPRTEAFF. The CDR3 DNA reads TGTGCCAGCAGACCGATCGGACATCCCCGGACTGAAGCTTTCTTT. Full variable domain (outside the CDR3, taken from reference TRBV2 and TRBJ1-1): EPEVTQTPSHQVTQMGQEVILRCVPISNHLYFYWYRQILGQKVEFLVSFYNNEISEKSEIFDDQFSVERPDGSNFTLKIRSTKLEDSAMYFCASRPIGHPRTEAFFGQGTRLTVV.

In this sample, this clone turned up a few times. The chain has TRBV27 and TRBJ2-2; possibly TRBD2 for D (5 bases). Germline CDR1 is MNHEY and CDR2 is SMNVEV (reference sequence). This CDR3 spans 16 amino acids. V was cut by 4 bases and J by 2 bases, with 14 bases left in between. The CDR3 nucleotides read TGTGCCAGCAGTTCCGAAGCGGCGGATAACACCGGGGAGCTGTTTTTT. It yields the protein CASSSEAADNTGELFF.

This rearrangement joins TRBV28 to TRBJ1-1; 7 bases map to TRBD1. After removal of 2 bases from V and 3 bases from J, the junction contained 3 bases not matched to a gene. Germline V CDR1 and CDR2: MDHEN, SYDVKM. The CDR3 extends over 14 amino acids. CDR3 loop: CASSLPGQYTEAFF. The CDR3 DNA reads as TGTGCCAGCAGTTTACCGGGACAGTACACTGAAGCTTTCTTT.

The chain couples TRBV5-6 to TRBJ1-1; 8 nucleotides match TRBD1. CDR3 length equals 15 residues. The V gene's germline CDR1 is SGHDT and CDR2 YYEEEE. V was pared by 5 bases and J by 4 bases, with 10 bases of the junction left unmatched. CDR3: CASSTRTGRFTEAFF. In DNA form, the CDR3 reads TGTGCCAGCAGTACAAGGACAGGGAGGTTCACTGAAGCTTTCTTT.

The chain joins TRBV24-1 to TRBJ1-5, with TRBD1 identical over 9 bases. This CDR3 is 17 amino acids long. J lost 2 bases, V lost 2 bases, and 6 bases had no gene match. In germline, CDR1 is KGHDR, CDR2 SFDVKD. CDR3 sequence reads: CATSDSYRGPGNQPQHF. CDR3 DNA: TGTGCCACCAGTGATTCCTACAGGGGGCCTGGCAATCAGCCCCAGCATTTT.

This chain connects TRBV5-1 to TRBJ1-4, with TRBD1 as a possible D gene (5 bases). CDR3 length: 14 residues. The germline V gene encodes CDR1 SGHRS and CDR2 YFSETQ. The ends were cut back, 0 bases at V and 4 bases at J, with 7 bases in the middle. The DNA for the CDR3 is TGCGCCAGCAGCTTGGAGGGGTATAATGAAAAACTGTTTTTT. Encoded protein: CASSLEGYNEKLFF. Filled out from reference TRBV5-1 and TRBJ1-4, the complete variable domain reads KAGVTQTPRYLIKTRGQQVTLSCSPISGHRSVSWYQQTPGQGLQFLFEYFSETQRNKGNFPGRFSGRQFSNSRSEMNVSTLELGDSALYLCASSLEGYNEKLFFGSGTQLSVL.

The chain joins TRBV2 to TRBJ1-2; the D gene is possibly TRBD1 (5 bases). Germline-derived CDR1 and CDR2 are SNHLY and FYNNEI. The CDR3 has 14 amino acids. With 2 bases removed from V and 7 bases from J, the gap between germline ends came to 14 bases. CDR3 bases: TGTGCCAGCAGTGAAAGGACGCAGGGTACTGGCTACACCTTC. This encodes CASSERTQGTGYTF.

This clone has more than one count but fewer than ten. V is TRBV13 and J is TRBJ2-5, with 15 positions matching TRBD2. The germline gives CDR1 PRHDT, CDR2 FYEKMQ (reference sequence). After removal of 5 bases from V and 5 bases from J, the junction contained 12 bases not matched to a gene. This CDR3 contains 18 residues. The CDR3 protein is CASSPGLAGGIRGETQYF. In DNA, the CDR3 is TGTGCCAGCAGCCCGGGACTAGCGGGAGGAATTCGAGGGGAGACCCAGTACTTC.

The chain joins TRBV6-2 or TRBV6-3 to TRBJ2-7, with TRBD2 matching 8 bases. With 5 bases clipped from V and 4 bases from J, the junction kept 7 bases outside the gene matches. The germline CDR1 and CDR2 sequences are MNHEY and SVGEGT. This CDR3 is 14 amino acids long. DNA of the CDR3: TGTGCCAGCAGTCTCTGGGCGGGAGGATACGAGCAGTACTTC. Its translation is CASSLWAGGYEQYF.

This clone was seen once. This CDR3 reads CASSLALIGQGLRGYTF. The CDR3 nucleotides are TGTGCCAGCAGCTTAGCGCTAATAGGGCAGGGTCTTCGTGGCTACACCTTC. The chain is built from TRBV7-9 and TRBJ1-2, with D maybe TRBD1 (5 bases). Germline V gene sequence: CDR1 SEHNR, CDR2 FQNEAQ (reference sequence). The CDR3 has 17 residues. V was trimmed by 0 bases and J by 7 bases, leaving 21 bases between them.

The chain joins TRBV6-5 to TRBJ1-6; 8 bases fit TRBD1. Looked up from germline, CDR1 is MNHEY and CDR2 is SVGAGI. The CDR3 extends over 15 amino acids. The V segment lost 6 bases and the J segment 6 bases; nucleotides outside the gene matches: 7. The CDR3 DNA reads as TGTGCCAGCAGAATGATAGGACAGGGTAATTCACCCCTCCACTTT. Translated: CASRMIGQGNSPLHF.

This clone has a handful of counts. V and J are TRBV6-2 or TRBV6-3 and TRBJ2-2; D call uncertain. This CDR3 is 13 amino acids long. V gave up 2 bases and J gave up 2 bases, with 3 bases separating them. Germline CDR1 MNHEY, CDR2 SVGEGT. The CDR3 protein is CASSYVNTGELFF. The CDR3 region has the DNA TGTGCCAGCAGTTACGTAAACACCGGGGAGCTGTTTTTT.

The V gene is TRBV5-4, the J gene TRBJ1-1, with D maybe TRBD1 (6 bases). The CDR3 covers 15 residues. Trimming removed 2 bases at V and 1 base at J, with 12 bases between. The germline gives CDR1 SGHNT, CDR2 YYREEE (reference sequence). The CDR3 sequence is CASSLYDRSNTEAFF. Here the CDR3 DNA reads TGTGCCAGCAGCTTATACGACAGGTCGAACACTGAAGCTTTCTTT.

The table lists this clone with a few counts. V is TRBV19 and J is TRBJ1-2, with 11 bases that match TRBD1. The CDR3 is made up of 15 amino acids. In germline, CDR1 is LNHDA, CDR2 SQIVND (reference sequence). V shed 2 bases, J shed 8 bases, and the junction held 7 bases outside the gene matches. As DNA, the CDR3 is TGTGCCAGTAGTATACCGGACAGGGGGCTAAAAGGCTACACCTTC. Residues: CASSIPDRGLKGYTF.

The chain has TRBV27 and TRBJ1-5; the D is unclear. CDR3 size: 15 residues. V was clipped by 8 bases and J by 5 bases, with 19 bases between them. CDR1 is MNHEY, CDR2 SMNVEV, per germline (reference sequence). CDR3 in amino acids: CASSSGMGYHQPQHF. In DNA form, the CDR3 reads TGTGCCAGCTCCTCCGGTATGGGCTATCATCAGCCCCAGCATTTT.

V and J are TRBV5-6 and TRBJ1-4; perhaps TRBD1 as D (6 bases). Germline-derived CDR1 and CDR2 are SGHDT and YYEEEE. This CDR3 spans 14 amino acids. V lost 0 bases and J lost 5, with 8 bases in between. The CDR3 protein is CASSLAGVNEKLFF. The CDR3 coding sequence is TGTGCCAGCAGCTTGGCAGGGGTGAATGAAAAACTGTTTTTT.

The chain has TRBV7-9 and TRBJ1-2; no clear D gene. With 5 bases removed from V and 4 bases from J, the gap between germline ends came to 8 bases. The germline V gene encodes CDR1 SEHNR and CDR2 FQNEAQ (reference sequence). The length of the CDR3 is 12 residues. The CDR3 DNA is TGTGCCAGCAGCCTCCCCGGCTATGGCTACACCTTC. It translates to CASSLPGYGYTF. Based on the CDR3 plus reference TRBV7-9 and TRBJ1-2, the full variable domain is DTGVSQNPRHKITKRGQNVTFRCDPISEHNRLYWYRQTLGQGPEFLTYFQNEAQLEKSRLLSDRFSAERPKGSFSTLEIQRTEQGDSAMYLCASSLPGYGYTFGSGTRLTVV.

The V and J genes are TRBV9 and TRBJ2-7; 9 bases agree with TRBD1. After removal of 5 bases from V and 5 bases from J, the junction contained 5 bases not matched to a gene. CDR1 and CDR2 from the germline V gene are SGDLS and YYNGEE. The CDR3 sequence is 13 residues long. This chain's CDR3 is CASRGGQGHEQYF. Written as DNA, the CDR3 is TGTGCCAGCAGAGGGGGACAGGGCCACGAGCAGTACTTC.

This clone was seen at least ten times. J is TRBJ1-6 and V is TRBV11-3, with D tentatively TRBD1 (5 bases). Germline V gene data show CDR1 as SGHNT and CDR2 as YENEEA. The V gene lost 3 bases and the J gene lost 11 bases, with 14 bases spanning the gap. The CDR3 has 14 amino acids. The CDR3 loop is CASSLGPEGTPLHF. The DNA of the CDR3 is TGTGCCAGCAGCTTGGGGCCGGAGGGGACACCCCTCCACTTT.

J is TRBJ2-7 and V is TRBV7-2; 9 positions agree with TRBD2. J gave up 3 bases and V 1 base, and 4 bases lay outside the gene matches. Germline V gene data show CDR1 as SGHTA and CDR2 as FQGNSA. The CDR3 length is 15 residues. CDR3 residues: CASSLGSGSIYEQYF. CDR3 nucleotides: TGTGCCAGCAGCTTAGGTAGCGGGAGTATCTACGAGCAGTACTTC.

The V gene is TRBV19, the J gene TRBJ1-5, with D maybe TRBD1 (5 bases). V was pared by 3 bases and J by 4 bases, with 7 bases between. CDR1 and CDR2 (germline): LNHDA, SQIVND (reference sequence). The CDR3 contains 13 residues. CDR3 DNA: TGTGCCAGTAGTATTGGGGGGAATCAGCCCCAGCATTTT. It is translated as CASSIGGNQPQHF.

The chain links TRBV19 to TRBJ2-7, with 9 nucleotides matching TRBD2. The CDR3 loop spans 16 amino acids. Germline V gene data show CDR1 as LNHDA and CDR2 as SQIVND (reference sequence). The V gene end was trimmed by 4 bases and the J gene end by 4 bases; junction bases not matched to a gene: 11. The CDR3 DNA sequence: TGTGCCAGTAGTAAACCGACTAGCGGCCCAGGGTACGAGCAGTACTTC. Translation gives CASSKPTSGPGYEQYF.

V is TRBV11-3 and J is TRBJ2-7; weak D call: TRBD2 (7 bases). The CDR3 runs to 12 residues. V was pared by 5 bases and J by 9 bases, with 14 bases between. Germline V gene lookup returns CDR1 SGHNT and CDR2 YENEEA. The DNA of the CDR3 is TGTGCCAGCAGCCCGGGGGAGGGGGGGCAGTACTTC. Amino acid sequence: CASSPGEGGQYF.